This TCR beta chain comes out of a study of lymphopenia after photon versus proton radiotherapy. Study-wide results and caveats: A bigger post-nadir fall in TCR diversity correlated inversely with survival time in deceased patients.

Worth noting for this clone: Its antigen is not known.

TCRdb's copy holds only in-frame clones and misses some; the assay was immunoSEQ multiplex PCR. This sample has 55,000 to 70,000 clones; 80% to 95% occur once, and the top ten carry 2.2%. CDR3 length: 16 residues. The trim removed 2 bases at V and 9 bases at J, leaving 9 bases unmatched. Germline V lookup: CDR1 MNHEY, CDR2 SMNVEV (reference sequence). The starting material was peripheral blood, obtained from a patient treated with photon-based radiotherapy. This TCR came from a woman aged 40 to 50 with cholangiocarcinoma. This chain joins TRBV27 and TRBJ1-6, with 8 bases matching TRBD1. In nucleotides, the CDR3 is TGTGCCAGCAGTTTAAACAGGGGGGCCCCCGGTTCACCCCTCCACTTT. Amino acids: CASSLNRGAPGSPLHF.